This TCR beta chain was identified in a study of T cell responses to AZD1222 COVID-19 vaccine. General study results and limits: Repertoires in all cases were sampled only once the peak T cell response had passed. At baseline, just six AZD1222 recipients tested seropositive. It should be noted that donors were predominantly white British and more often female, and clonal diversity was possibly underestimated.

On this clone itself: Its antigen remains unknown.

Germline CDR1 and CDR2: SNHLY and FYNNEI. The CDR3 loop spans 13 amino acids. Deletions cut 7 bases from V and 4 bases from J, with 11 bases between. This table comes from immunoSEQ multiplex PCR, and its TCRdb copy is limited to in-frame clones, with some not included. Counted here are under 150,000 clones, roughly 92% occurring once; the ten biggest clones make up about 9.4%. Pooled samples include second doses given at about 4 or 12 weeks. Source: peripheral blood, taken 28 days after the second AZD1222 dose. This chain connects TRBV2 to TRBJ2-4; a weak D match, TRBD2 (6 bases). This receptor was taken from an adult who received the AZD1222 COVID-19 vaccine. The CDR3 protein is CASKGGEKNIQYF. The CDR3 nucleotides read TGTGCCAGCAAAGGAGGGGAGAAAAACATTCAGTACTTC.